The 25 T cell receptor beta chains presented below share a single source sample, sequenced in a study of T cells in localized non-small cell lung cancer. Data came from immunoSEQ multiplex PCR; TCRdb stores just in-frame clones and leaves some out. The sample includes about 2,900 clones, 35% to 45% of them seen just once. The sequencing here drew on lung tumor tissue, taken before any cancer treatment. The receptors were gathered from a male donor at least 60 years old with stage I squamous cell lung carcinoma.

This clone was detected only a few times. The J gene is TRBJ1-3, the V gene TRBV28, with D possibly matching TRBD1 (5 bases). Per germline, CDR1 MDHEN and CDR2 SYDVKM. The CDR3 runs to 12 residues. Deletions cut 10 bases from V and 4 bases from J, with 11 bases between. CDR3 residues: CATPGRGNTIYF. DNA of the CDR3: TGTGCCACTCCAGGGAGAGGAAACACCATATATTTT. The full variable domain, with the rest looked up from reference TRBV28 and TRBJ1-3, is DVKVTQSSRYLVKRTGEKVFLECVQDMDHENMFWYRQDPGLGLRLIYFSYDVKMKEKGDIPEGYSVSREKKERFSLILESASTNQTSMYLCATPGRGNTIYFGEGSWLTVV.

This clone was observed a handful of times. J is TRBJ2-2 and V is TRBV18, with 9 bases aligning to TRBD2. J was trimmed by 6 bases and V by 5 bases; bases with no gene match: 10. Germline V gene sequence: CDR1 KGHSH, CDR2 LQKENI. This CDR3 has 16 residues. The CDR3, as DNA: TGTGCCAGCTCATATAGCGGGAGCATCGTTGCCGGGGAGCTGTTTTTT. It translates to CASSYSGSIVAGELFF.

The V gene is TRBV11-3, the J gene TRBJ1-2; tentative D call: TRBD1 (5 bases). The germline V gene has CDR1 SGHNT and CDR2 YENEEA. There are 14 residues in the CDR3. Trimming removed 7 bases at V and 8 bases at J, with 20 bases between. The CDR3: CASTLVGGGGGYTF. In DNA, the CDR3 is TGTGCCAGCACCCTGGTCGGGGGAGGCGGAGGCTACACCTTC.

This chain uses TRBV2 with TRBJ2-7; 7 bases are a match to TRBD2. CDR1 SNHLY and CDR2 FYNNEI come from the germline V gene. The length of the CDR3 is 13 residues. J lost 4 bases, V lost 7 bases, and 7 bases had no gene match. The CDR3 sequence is CASNGGSRYEQYF. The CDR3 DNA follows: TGTGCCAGCAATGGCGGGAGTAGGTACGAGCAGTACTTC.

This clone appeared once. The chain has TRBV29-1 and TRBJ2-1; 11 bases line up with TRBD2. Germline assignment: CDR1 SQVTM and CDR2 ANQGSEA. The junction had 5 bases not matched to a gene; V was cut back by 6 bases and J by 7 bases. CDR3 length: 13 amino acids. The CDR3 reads CSVQRTSGNEQFF. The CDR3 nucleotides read TGCAGCGTCCAAAGGACTAGCGGGAATGAGCAGTTCTTC.

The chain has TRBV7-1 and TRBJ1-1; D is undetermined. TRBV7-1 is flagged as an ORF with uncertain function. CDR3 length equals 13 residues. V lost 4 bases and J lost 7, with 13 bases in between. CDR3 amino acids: CASSLAGTLEAFF. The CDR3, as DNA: TGTGCCAGCAGCTTAGCTGGCACACTTGAAGCTTTCTTT.

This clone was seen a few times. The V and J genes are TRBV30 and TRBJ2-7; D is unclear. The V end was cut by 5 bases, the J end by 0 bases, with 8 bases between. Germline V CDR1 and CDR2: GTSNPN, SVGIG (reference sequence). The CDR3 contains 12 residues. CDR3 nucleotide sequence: TGTGCCTGGGGACGGACCTCCTACGAGCAGTACTTC. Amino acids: CAWGRTSYEQYF.

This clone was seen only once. The CDR3 DNA reads TGTGCCAGCTCAGGACAGGGGACAAATGAGCAGTTCTTC. Protein sequence: CASSGQGTNEQFF. The chain couples TRBV18 to TRBJ2-1, with 9 nucleotides matching TRBD1. This CDR3 spans 13 amino acids. Germline V gene lookup returns CDR1 KGHSH and CDR2 LQKENI. The V gene end was trimmed by 5 bases and the J gene end by 7 bases; junction bases not matched to a gene: 3.

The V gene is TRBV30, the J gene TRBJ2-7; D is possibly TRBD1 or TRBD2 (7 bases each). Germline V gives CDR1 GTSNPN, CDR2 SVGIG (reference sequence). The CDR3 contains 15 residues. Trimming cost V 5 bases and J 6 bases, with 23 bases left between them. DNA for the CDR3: TGTGCCTGGTCCGGAACAAAGACAGGGAGGGGCGAGCAGTACTTC. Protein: CAWSGTKTGRGEQYF.

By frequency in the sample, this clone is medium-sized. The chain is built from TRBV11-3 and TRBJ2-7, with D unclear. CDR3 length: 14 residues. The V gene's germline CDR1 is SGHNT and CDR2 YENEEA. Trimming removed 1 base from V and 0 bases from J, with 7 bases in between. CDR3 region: CASSLGHFSYEQYF. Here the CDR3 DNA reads TGTGCCAGCAGCTTAGGACATTTCTCCTACGAGCAGTACTTC. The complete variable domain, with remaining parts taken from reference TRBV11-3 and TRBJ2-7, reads EAGVVQSPRYKIIEKKQPVAFWCNPISGHNTLYWYLQNLGQGPELLIRYENEEAVDDSQLPKDRFSAERLKGVDSTLKIQPAELGDSAVYLCASSLGHFSYEQYFGPGTRLTVT.

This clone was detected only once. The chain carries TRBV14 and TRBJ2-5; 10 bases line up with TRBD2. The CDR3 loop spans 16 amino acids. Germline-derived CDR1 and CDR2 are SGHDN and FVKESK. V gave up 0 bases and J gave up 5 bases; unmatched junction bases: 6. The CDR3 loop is CASSQDSGRLWETQYF. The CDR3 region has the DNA TGTGCCAGCAGCCAAGATAGCGGGAGGCTGTGGGAGACCCAGTACTTC.

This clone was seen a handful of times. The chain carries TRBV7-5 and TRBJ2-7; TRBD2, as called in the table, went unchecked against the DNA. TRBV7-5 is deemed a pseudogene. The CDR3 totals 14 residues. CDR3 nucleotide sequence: TGTGCCAGCAGCTTCCTAACTAGCGCACGTGAGCAGTACTTC. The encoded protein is CASSFLTSAREQYF.

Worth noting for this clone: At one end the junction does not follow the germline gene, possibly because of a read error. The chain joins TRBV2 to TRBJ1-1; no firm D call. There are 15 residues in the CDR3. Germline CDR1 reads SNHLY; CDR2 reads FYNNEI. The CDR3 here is CASSLSGLGNTEVFF. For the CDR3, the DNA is TGTGCCAGCAGTTTATCCGGGTTAGGGAACACTGAAGTTTTCTTT.

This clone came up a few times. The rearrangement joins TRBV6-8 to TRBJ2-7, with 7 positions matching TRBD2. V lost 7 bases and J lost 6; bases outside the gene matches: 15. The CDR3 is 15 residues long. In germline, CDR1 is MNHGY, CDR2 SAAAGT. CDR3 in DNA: TGTGCCAGCATCGAGCGGGTGGCGGGAGCCGTCGAGCAGTACTTC. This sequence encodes CASIERVAGAVEQYF.

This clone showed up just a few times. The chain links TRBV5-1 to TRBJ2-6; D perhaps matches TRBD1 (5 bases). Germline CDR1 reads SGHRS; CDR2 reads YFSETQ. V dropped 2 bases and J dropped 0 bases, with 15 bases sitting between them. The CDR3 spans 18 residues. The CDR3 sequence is CASSFQGRADSGANVLTF. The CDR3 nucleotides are TGCGCCAGCAGCTTTCAGGGTCGGGCGGACTCTGGGGCCAACGTCCTGACTTTC.

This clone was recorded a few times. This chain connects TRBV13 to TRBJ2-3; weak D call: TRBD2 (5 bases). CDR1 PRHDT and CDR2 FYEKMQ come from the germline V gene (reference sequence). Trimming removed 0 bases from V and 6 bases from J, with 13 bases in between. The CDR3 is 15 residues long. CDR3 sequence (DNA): TGTGCCAGCAGCTTAGGCGGACGGAGGAAGGATACGCAGTATTTT. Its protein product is CASSLGGRRKDTQYF.

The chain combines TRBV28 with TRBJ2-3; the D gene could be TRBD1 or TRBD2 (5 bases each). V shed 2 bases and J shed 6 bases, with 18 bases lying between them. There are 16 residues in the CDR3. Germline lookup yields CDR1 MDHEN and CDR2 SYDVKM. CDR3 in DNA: TGTGCCAGCAGTTTAGGGCTTTGGACGGGGCCGGATACGCAGTATTTT. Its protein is CASSLGLWTGPDTQYF.

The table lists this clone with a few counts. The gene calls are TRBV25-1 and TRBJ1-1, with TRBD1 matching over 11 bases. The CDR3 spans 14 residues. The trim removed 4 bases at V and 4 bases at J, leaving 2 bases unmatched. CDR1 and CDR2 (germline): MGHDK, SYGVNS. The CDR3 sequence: CASSGGTGGTEAFF. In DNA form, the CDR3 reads TGTGCCAGCAGTGGAGGGACAGGGGGCACTGAAGCTTTCTTT.

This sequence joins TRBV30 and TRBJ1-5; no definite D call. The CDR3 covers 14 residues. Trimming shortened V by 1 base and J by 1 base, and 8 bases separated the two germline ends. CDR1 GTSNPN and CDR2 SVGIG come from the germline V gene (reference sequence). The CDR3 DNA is TGTGCCTGGAGTGGGGGAAGAAGCAATCAGCCCCAGCATTTT. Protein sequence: CAWSGGRSNQPQHF.

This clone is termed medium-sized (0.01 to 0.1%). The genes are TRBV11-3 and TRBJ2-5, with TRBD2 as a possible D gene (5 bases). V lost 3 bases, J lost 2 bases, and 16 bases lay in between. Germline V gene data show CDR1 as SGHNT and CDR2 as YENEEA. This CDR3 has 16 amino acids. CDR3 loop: CASSLEAFIDQETQYF. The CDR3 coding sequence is TGTGCCAGCAGCTTGGAGGCCTTCATAGATCAAGAGACCCAGTACTTC.

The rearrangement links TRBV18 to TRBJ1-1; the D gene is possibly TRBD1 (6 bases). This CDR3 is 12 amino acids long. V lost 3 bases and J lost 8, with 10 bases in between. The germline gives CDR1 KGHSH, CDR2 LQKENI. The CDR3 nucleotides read TGTGCCAGCTCACCGGACAGCGAAGAAGCTTTCTTT. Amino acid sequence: CASSPDSEEAFF. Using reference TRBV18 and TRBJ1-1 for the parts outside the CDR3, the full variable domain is NAGVMQNPRHLVRRRGQEARLRCSPMKGHSHVYWYRQLPEEGLKFMVYLQKENIIDESGMPKERFSAEFPKEGPSILRIQQVVRGDSAAYFCASSPDSEEAFFGQGTRLTVV.

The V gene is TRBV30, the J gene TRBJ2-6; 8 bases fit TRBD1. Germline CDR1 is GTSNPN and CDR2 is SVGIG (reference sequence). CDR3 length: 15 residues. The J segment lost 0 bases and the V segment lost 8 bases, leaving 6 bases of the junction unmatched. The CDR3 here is CATQGARSGANVLTF. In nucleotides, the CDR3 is TGTGCCACCCAGGGGGCCCGCTCTGGGGCCAACGTCCTGACTTTC.

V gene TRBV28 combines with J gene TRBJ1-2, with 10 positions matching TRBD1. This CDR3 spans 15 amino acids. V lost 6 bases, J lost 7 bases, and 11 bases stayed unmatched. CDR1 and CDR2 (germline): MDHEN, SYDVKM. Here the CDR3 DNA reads TGTGCCAGCAGCAACCCGACAGGGGGCCGGGCTGGCTACACCTTC. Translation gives CASSNPTGGRAGYTF.

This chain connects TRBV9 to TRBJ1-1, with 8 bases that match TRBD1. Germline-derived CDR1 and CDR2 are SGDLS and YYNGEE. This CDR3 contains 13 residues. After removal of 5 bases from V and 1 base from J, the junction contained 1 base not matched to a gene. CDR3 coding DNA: TGTGCCAGCAGTGGACAGGGGAACACTGAAGCTTTCTTT. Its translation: CASSGQGNTEAFF.

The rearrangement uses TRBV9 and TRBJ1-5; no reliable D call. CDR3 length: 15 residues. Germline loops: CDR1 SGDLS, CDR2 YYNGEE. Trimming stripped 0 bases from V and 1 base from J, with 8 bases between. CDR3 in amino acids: CASSVGVGSNQPQHF. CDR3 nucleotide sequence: TGTGCCAGCAGCGTAGGGGTTGGGAGCAATCAGCCCCAGCATTTT.